The 21 T cell receptor beta chains in this list originate from one sample, sequenced in a study of memory CD4+ T cells and cytomegalovirus serostatus. Single viable CD3+CD4+CD8-CD45RO+ cells were sorted as the memory CD4+ T cells. Sequenced by immunoSEQ multiplex PCR; TCRdb stores in-frame clones only, minus some. This table has about 50,000 clones, just under 80% appearing once. What was sequenced was memory CD4+ T cells from blood. The receptor source for this set is an adult in good health and CMV-seronegative.

This chain uses TRBV5-1 with TRBJ1-5; possibly TRBD1 for D (6 bases). V lost 5 bases and J lost 3, with 9 bases in between. CDR1 and CDR2 from the germline V gene are SGHRS and YFSETQ. The CDR3 loop spans 13 amino acids. For the CDR3, the DNA is TGCGCCAGCAGACAGGGCGCCAATCAGCCCCAGCATTTT. Translation gives CASRQGANQPQHF. The full variable domain, rest sourced from reference TRBV5-1 and TRBJ1-5, is KAGVTQTPRYLIKTRGQQVTLSCSPISGHRSVSWYQQTPGQGLQFLFEYFSETQRNKGNFPGRFSGRQFSNSRSEMNVSTLELGDSALYLCASRQGANQPQHFGDGTRLSIL.

The gene calls are TRBV18 and TRBJ2-1, with TRBD2 matching over 9 bases. The CDR3 length is 14 residues. The trim removed 3 bases at V and 5 bases at J, leaving 2 bases unmatched. CDR1 and CDR2 from the germline V gene are KGHSH and LQKENI. CDR3 protein: CASSPSGSNNEQFF. In nucleotides, the CDR3 is TGTGCCAGCTCACCTAGCGGGAGCAACAATGAGCAGTTCTTC.

The gene calls are TRBV11-2 and TRBJ1-6, with TRBD1 matching 9 bases. The CDR3 is made up of 14 amino acids. In germline, CDR1 is SGHAT, CDR2 FQNNGV. Germline trimming cut 4 bases from V and 11 bases from J; bases unmatched to any gene: 6. The CDR3 DNA follows: TGTGCCAGCAGCTCCGGACAGGGGAGAACACCCCTCCACTTT. This codes for CASSSGQGRTPLHF. The entire variable domain, with the rest obtained from reference TRBV11-2 and TRBJ1-6, is as follows: EAGVAQSPRYKIIEKRQSVAFWCNPISGHATLYWYQQILGQGPKLLIQFQNNGVVDDSQLPKDRFSAERLKGVDSTLKIQPAKLEDSAVYLCASSSGQGRTPLHFGNGTRLTVT.

The chain joins TRBV11-2 to TRBJ2-7, with 8 bases identical to TRBD1. V shed 1 base and J 5 bases; nucleotides not matched to a gene: 13. This CDR3 has 17 amino acids. Germline CDR1 and CDR2: SGHAT and FQNNGV. Here the CDR3 reads CASSLVRLGQGYHEQYF. CDR3 nucleotide sequence: TGTGCCAGCAGCTTAGTACGGTTAGGACAGGGATACCACGAGCAGTACTTC.

The V gene is TRBV5-1, the J gene TRBJ1-6; D remains unclear. This CDR3 contains 15 residues. V was pared by 4 bases and J by 13 bases, with 21 bases between. Germline loops: CDR1 SGHRS, CDR2 YFSETQ. Here the CDR3 reads CASSDSVWSKIPLHF. CDR3 sequence (DNA): TGCGCCAGCAGCGACTCAGTATGGTCGAAAATCCCCCTCCACTTT.

This chain connects TRBV30 to TRBJ2-1; D is possibly TRBD2 (5 bases). Between the trimmed V and J ends, which lost 4 bases and 1 base, there was a span of 11 bases. The V gene's germline CDR1 is GTSNPN and CDR2 SVGIG (reference sequence). The CDR3 covers 14 residues. CDR3 region: CAWMRTVSYNEQFF. The DNA for the CDR3 is TGTGCCTGGATGCGGACTGTTTCCTACAATGAGCAGTTCTTC.

The chain is built from TRBV28 and TRBJ1-1; D may be TRBD1 (5 bases). This CDR3 is built from 15 residues. In germline, CDR1 is MDHEN, CDR2 SYDVKM. Trimming stripped 6 bases from V and 4 bases from J, with 18 bases between. The CDR3 DNA follows: TGTGCCAGCAGCCCTCGGCGGGGGAAGACCACTGAAGCTTTCTTT. This encodes CASSPRRGKTTEAFF.

This clone was detected only once. This sequence joins TRBV5-4 and TRBJ2-5, with 8 bases that match TRBD1. CDR3 length: 14 amino acids. Germline CDR1 reads SGHNT; CDR2 reads YYREEE (reference sequence). The V gene end was trimmed by 5 bases and the J gene end by 3 bases; junction bases not matched to a gene: 6. CDR3 sequence reads: CASSLQGAKETQYF. DNA for the CDR3: TGTGCCAGCAGTCTCCAGGGGGCGAAAGAGACCCAGTACTTC.

V usage is TRBV27 and J usage is TRBJ2-7, with 8 bases fitting TRBD1. The CDR3 extends over 12 amino acids. Germline lookup yields CDR1 MNHEY and CDR2 SMNVEV (reference sequence). Trimming cost V 6 bases and J 6 bases; bases outside gene matches: 4. In DNA form, the CDR3 reads TGTGCCAGCAGCCCAGACAGGGGCGAGCAGTACTTC. The encoded protein is CASSPDRGEQYF.

The V gene is TRBV5-6, the J gene TRBJ2-7; 7 positions match TRBD1. This CDR3 is 16 amino acids long. V was clipped by 1 base and J by 6 bases; unmatched bases: 13. Germline CDR1 reads SGHDT; CDR2 reads YYEEEE. Written as DNA, the CDR3 is TGTGCCAGCAGCTTGAGATCTTCGAGGGGGCGGGTCGAGCAGTACTTC. It yields the protein CASSLRSSRGRVEQYF. The variable domain in full, completed from reference TRBV5-6 and TRBJ2-7, reads DAGVTQSPTHLIKTRGQQVTLRCSPKSGHDTVSWYQQALGQGPQFIFQYYEEEERQRGNFPDRFSGHQFPNYSSELNVNALLLGDSALYLCASSLRSSRGRVEQYFGPGTRLTVT.

This sequence joins TRBV19 and TRBJ2-3; D remains ambiguous. Germline CDR1 LNHDA, CDR2 SQIVND (reference sequence). V was clipped by 6 bases and J by 3 bases, with 7 bases between them. The CDR3 is 12 residues long. The chain's CDR3 is CASSRRTDTQYF. In nucleotides, the CDR3 is TGTGCCAGTAGCCGCCGGACAGATACGCAGTATTTT.

The gene calls are TRBV9 and TRBJ2-1; 14 bases map to TRBD2. Germline V gene sequence: CDR1 SGDLS, CDR2 YYNGEE. The J segment lost 10 bases and the V segment lost 4 bases, leaving 7 bases of the junction unmatched. The CDR3 contains 15 residues. The CDR3 here is CASSKTSGRANEQFF. The CDR3 nucleotides are TGTGCCAGCAGCAAGACTAGCGGGAGGGCAAACGAGCAGTTCTTC.

The chain uses TRBV18 and TRBJ1-1; TRBD1 agrees at 7 bases. V was pared by 6 bases and J by 8 bases, with 6 bases of the junction left unmatched. From germline, CDR1 is KGHSH and CDR2 LQKENI. The CDR3 loop spans 12 amino acids. The CDR3 loop reads CASSQGQFEAFF. Written as DNA, the CDR3 is TGTGCCAGCTCCCAGGGACAGTTCGAAGCTTTCTTT.

The chain combines TRBV5-4 with TRBJ2-1; TRBD2 agrees at 9 bases. Germline lookup yields CDR1 SGHNT and CDR2 YYREEE (reference sequence). The CDR3 extends over 16 amino acids. Losses at the gene ends were 3 bases for V and 3 bases for J; bases not matched to a gene: 7. The chain's CDR3 is CASSSGTSPLYNEQFF. DNA for the CDR3: TGTGCCAGCAGCTCCGGGACTAGCCCCCTCTACAATGAGCAGTTCTTC.

The chain is built from TRBV2 and TRBJ1-6, with D perhaps matching TRBD1 (6 bases). The CDR3 loop spans 15 amino acids. Between the trimmed V and J ends, which lost 4 bases and 5 bases, there was a span of 12 bases. Germline V CDR1 and CDR2: SNHLY, FYNNEI. CDR3 DNA: TGTGCCAGCAGTGGCAGGACAGCTAATAATTCACCCCTCCACTTT. Protein sequence: CASSGRTANNSPLHF. The entire variable domain, with the rest obtained from reference TRBV2 and TRBJ1-6, is as follows: EPEVTQTPSHQVTQMGQEVILRCVPISNHLYFYWYRQILGQKVEFLVSFYNNEISEKSEIFDDQFSVERPDGSNFTLKIRSTKLEDSAMYFCASSGRTANNSPLHFGNGTRLTVT.

The chain recombines TRBV28 with TRBJ2-1, with a weak D call TRBD1 (6 bases). Germline CDR1 reads MDHEN; CDR2 reads SYDVKM. This CDR3 contains 15 residues. Trimming removed 6 bases at V and 0 bases at J, with 12 bases between. The CDR3 bases are TGTGCCAGCAGCCCTACAGGGAGCTCCTACAATGAGCAGTTCTTC. Its protein product is CASSPTGSSYNEQFF.

This clone came up once. This sequence joins TRBV6-6 and TRBJ1-5; TRBD1 matches at 7 bases. There are 12 residues in the CDR3. The germline V gene has CDR1 MNHNY and CDR2 SVGAGI (reference sequence). V shed 6 bases and J 9 bases; nucleotides not matched to a gene: 5. CDR3 region: CASRTGNAPQHF. For the CDR3, the DNA is TGTGCCAGCAGGACAGGGAATGCGCCCCAGCATTTT.

The genes are TRBV19 and TRBJ2-3; D possibly corresponds to TRBD1 (5 bases). Germline V lookup: CDR1 LNHDA, CDR2 SQIVND (reference sequence). Trimming cost V 5 bases and J 4 bases, with 13 bases left between them. The CDR3 totals 14 residues. The CDR3 loop reads CASSLRVLADTQYF. The CDR3 nucleotides read TGTGCCAGTAGTCTCAGGGTTTTAGCAGATACGCAGTATTTT.

The table lists this clone with a count of one. The chain is built from TRBV5-1 and TRBJ2-7; D possibly corresponds to TRBD2 (7 bases). Trimming left V 0 bases short and J 2 bases short, with 15 bases between. The CDR3 totals 16 residues. Germline CDR1 reads SGHRS; CDR2 reads YFSETQ. The CDR3 here is CASSLGSGGAPYEQYF. The CDR3, as DNA: TGCGCCAGCAGCTTGGGGAGTGGGGGGGCTCCCTACGAGCAGTACTTC.

The chain couples TRBV19 to TRBJ1-1; D might be TRBD1 (6 bases). The CDR3 runs to 12 residues. CDR1 is LNHDA and CDR2 is SQIVND in the germline V gene (reference sequence). V was trimmed by 7 bases and J by 11 bases, leaving 17 bases between them. DNA of the CDR3: TGTGCCAGTAAGACCGGAAAAGACAGGGCTTTCTTT. Amino acid sequence: CASKTGKDRAFF.

J is TRBJ2-1 and V is TRBV29-1; the D is unclear. Germline V gene data show CDR1 as SQVTM and CDR2 as ANQGSEA. The ends were cut back, 1 base at V and 9 bases at J, with 10 bases in the middle. CDR3 length: 12 residues. The CDR3: CSVEGPTGEQFF. CDR3 nucleotide sequence: TGCAGCGTTGAAGGGCCCACCGGTGAGCAGTTCTTC.